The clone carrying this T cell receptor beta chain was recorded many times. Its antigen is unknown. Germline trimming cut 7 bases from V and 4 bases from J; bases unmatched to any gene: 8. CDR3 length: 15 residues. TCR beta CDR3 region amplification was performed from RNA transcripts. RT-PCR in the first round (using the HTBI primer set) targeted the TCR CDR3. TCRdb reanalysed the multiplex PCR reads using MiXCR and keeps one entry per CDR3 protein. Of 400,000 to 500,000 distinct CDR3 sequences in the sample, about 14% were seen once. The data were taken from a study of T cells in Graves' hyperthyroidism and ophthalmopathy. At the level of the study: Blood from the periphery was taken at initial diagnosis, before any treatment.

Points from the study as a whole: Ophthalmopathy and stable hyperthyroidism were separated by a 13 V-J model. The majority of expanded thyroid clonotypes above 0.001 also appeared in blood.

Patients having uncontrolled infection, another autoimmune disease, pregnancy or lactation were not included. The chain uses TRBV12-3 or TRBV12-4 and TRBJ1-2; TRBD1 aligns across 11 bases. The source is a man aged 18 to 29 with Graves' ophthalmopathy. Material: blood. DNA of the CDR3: TGTGCCAGCACCCAGGACAGGGGGCTAGGCTATGGCTACACCTTC. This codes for CASTQDRGLGYGYTF.